The clone carrying this TCR beta chain was recorded a few times. J was trimmed by 11 bases and V by 4 bases; bases with no gene match: 5. Germline V CDR1 and CDR2: LGHDT, YNNKEL (reference sequence). This CDR3 is built from 12 residues. How the authors handled the data: Estimation of nucleated cell counts relied on the amplification of reference gene primers. Clones were sequenced by immunoSEQ multiplex PCR, and TCRdb holds only the in-frame ones, with some missing. V, J and clone size derive from that table, while D and trimming were established from the DNA sequence. The sample records about 240,000 clones, roughly 87% being singletons. This sample was taken from a study of blood T cell repertoires in COVID-19. Study overall: The United States, Italy and Spain supplied acute and convalescent COVID-19 samples. PBMCs, B-cell-depleted T cells, or T cells provided the cDNA or gDNA that made up the material.

The V and J genes are TRBV3-1 (or the pseudogene TRBV3-2) and TRBJ1-1, with 9 bases identical to TRBD1. The receptor was derived from a man in his sixties who had recovered from COVID-19. Sequences were obtained from peripheral blood. The CDR3 loop reads CASSPNRGQAFF. CDR3 nucleotide sequence: TGTGCCAGCAGCCCCAACAGGGGGCAGGCTTTCTTT.